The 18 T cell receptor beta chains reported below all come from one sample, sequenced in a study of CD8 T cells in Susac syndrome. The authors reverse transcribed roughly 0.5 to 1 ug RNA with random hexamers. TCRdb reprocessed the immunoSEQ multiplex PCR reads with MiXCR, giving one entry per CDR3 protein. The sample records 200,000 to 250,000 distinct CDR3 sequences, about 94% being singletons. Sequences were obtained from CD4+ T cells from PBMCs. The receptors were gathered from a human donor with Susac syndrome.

The chain's CDR3 is CASSEGRGGRTEAFF. The DNA of the CDR3 is TGTGCCAGCAGTGAAGGGCGAGGGGGCCGGACTGAAGCTTTCTTT. The chain carries TRBV6-1 and TRBJ1-1; the match to TRBD1 covers 7 bases. The CDR3 totals 15 residues. The germline gives CDR1 MNHNS, CDR2 SASEGT. V shed 1 base, J shed 5 bases, and the junction held 7 bases outside the gene matches.

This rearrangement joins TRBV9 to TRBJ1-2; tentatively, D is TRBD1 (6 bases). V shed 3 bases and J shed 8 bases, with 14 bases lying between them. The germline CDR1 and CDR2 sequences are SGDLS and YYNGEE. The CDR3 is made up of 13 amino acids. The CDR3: CASSGQVEGGYTF. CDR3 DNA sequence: TGTGCCAGCAGCGGACAGGTTGAAGGCGGCTACACCTTC. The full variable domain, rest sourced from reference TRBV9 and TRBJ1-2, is DSGVTQTPKHLITATGQRVTLRCSPRSGDLSVYWYQQSLDQGLQFLIQYYNGEERAKGNILERFSAQQFPDLHSELNLSSLELGDSALYFCASSGQVEGGYTFGSGTRLTVV.

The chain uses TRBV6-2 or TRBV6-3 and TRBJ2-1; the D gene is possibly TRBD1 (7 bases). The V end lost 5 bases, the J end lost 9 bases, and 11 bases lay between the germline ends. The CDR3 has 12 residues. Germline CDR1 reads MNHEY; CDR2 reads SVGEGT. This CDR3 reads CASSNQGGEQFF. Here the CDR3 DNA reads TGTGCCAGCAGTAACCAGGGGGGTGAGCAGTTCTTC.

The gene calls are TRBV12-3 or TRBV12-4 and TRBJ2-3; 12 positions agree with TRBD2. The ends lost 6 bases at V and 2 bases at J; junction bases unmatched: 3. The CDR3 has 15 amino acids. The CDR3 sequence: CASRLAGGNTDTQYF. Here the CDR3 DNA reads TGTGCCAGCAGACTAGCGGGGGGAAACACAGATACGCAGTATTTT.

The DNA for the CDR3 is TGTGCCAGCAGCTTGGAGCTCAGGTTGAACACTGAAGCTTTCTTT. Translated: CASSLELRLNTEAFF. The chain combines TRBV5-6 with TRBJ1-1; no firm D call. V lost 0 bases, J lost 0 bases, and 9 bases lay in between. CDR1 and CDR2 from the germline V gene are SGHDT and YYEEEE. The CDR3 extends over 15 amino acids.

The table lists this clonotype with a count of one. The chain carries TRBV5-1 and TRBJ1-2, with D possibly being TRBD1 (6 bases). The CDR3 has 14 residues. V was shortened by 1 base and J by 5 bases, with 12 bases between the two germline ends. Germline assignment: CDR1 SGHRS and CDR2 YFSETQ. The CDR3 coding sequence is TGCGCCAGCAGCTTGTTGGCAGGGGAATATGGCTACACCTTC. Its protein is CASSLLAGEYGYTF.

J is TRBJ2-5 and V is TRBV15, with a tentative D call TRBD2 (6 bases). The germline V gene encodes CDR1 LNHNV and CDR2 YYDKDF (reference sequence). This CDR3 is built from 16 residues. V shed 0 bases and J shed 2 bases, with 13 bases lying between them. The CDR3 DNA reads TGTGCCACCAGCAGAGATAGGAGGGACGGGCAAGAGACCCAGTACTTC. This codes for CATSRDRRDGQETQYF.

The CDR3 DNA follows: TGTGCCAGCAGCCAAGCCGCGGGAAACACCATATATTTT. This codes for CASSQAAGNTIYF. The chain combines TRBV3-1 with TRBJ1-3; D gene ambiguous. The germline V gene encodes CDR1 LGHDT and CDR2 YNNKEL (reference sequence). Trimming shortened V by 1 base and J by 4 bases, and 5 bases separated the two germline ends. The CDR3 runs to 13 residues.

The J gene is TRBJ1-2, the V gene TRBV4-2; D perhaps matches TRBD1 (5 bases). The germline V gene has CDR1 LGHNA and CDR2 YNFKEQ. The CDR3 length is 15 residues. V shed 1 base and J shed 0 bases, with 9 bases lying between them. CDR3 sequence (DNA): TGTGCCAGCAGCCAAGGCCGACAGCCTAACTATGGCTACACCTTC. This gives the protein CASSQGRQPNYGYTF.

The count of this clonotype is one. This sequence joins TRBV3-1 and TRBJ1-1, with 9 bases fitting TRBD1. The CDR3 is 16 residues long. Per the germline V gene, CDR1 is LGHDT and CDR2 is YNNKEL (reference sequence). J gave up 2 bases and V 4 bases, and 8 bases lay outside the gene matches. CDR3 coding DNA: TGTGCCAGCAGCCTTCGGACAGGGGCCAAAAACACTGAAGCTTTCTTT. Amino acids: CASSLRTGAKNTEAFF.

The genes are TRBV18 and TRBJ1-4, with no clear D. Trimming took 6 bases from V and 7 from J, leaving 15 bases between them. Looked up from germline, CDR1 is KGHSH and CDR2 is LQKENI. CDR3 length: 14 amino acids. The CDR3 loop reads CASSYFGSSEKLFF. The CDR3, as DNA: TGTGCCAGCTCCTATTTCGGTAGTAGTGAAAAACTGTTTTTT.

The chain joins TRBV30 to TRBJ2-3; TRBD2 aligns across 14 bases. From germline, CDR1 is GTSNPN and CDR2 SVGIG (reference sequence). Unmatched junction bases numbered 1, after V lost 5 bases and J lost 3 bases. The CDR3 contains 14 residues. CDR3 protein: CAWGLAGGTDTQYF. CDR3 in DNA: TGTGCCTGGGGACTAGCGGGGGGAACAGATACGCAGTATTTT.

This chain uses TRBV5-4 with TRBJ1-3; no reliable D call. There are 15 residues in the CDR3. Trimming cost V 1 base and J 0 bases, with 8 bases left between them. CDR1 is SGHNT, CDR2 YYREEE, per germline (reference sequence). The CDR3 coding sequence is TGTGCCAGCAGCTTGTATGCGGCCTCTGGAAACACCATATATTTT. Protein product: CASSLYAASGNTIYF.

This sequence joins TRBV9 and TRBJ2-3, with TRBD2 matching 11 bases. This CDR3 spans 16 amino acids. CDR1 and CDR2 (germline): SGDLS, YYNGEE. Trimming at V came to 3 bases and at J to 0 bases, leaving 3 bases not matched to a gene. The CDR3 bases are TGTGCCAGCAGCGCGGGGACTAGCGGTAGCACAGATACGCAGTATTTT. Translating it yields CASSAGTSGSTDTQYF.

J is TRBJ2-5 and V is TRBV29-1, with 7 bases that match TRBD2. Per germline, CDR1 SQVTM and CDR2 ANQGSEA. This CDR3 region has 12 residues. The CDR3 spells CSHRLAQETQYF. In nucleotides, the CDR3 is TGCAGTCATAGACTAGCCCAAGAGACCCAGTACTTC. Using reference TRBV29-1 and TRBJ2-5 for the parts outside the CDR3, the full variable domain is SAVISQKPSRDICQRGTSLTIQCQVDSQVTMMFWYRQQPGQSLTLIATANQGSEATYESGFVIDKFPISRPNLTFSTLTVSNMSPEDSSIYLCSHRLAQETQYFGPGTRLLVL.

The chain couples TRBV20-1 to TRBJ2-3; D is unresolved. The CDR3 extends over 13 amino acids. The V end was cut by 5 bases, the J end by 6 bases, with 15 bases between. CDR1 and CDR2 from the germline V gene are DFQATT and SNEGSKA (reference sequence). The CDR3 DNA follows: TGCAGTGCTGGCCGAAGCCGAAGTGATACGCAGTATTTT. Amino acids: CSAGRSRSDTQYF.

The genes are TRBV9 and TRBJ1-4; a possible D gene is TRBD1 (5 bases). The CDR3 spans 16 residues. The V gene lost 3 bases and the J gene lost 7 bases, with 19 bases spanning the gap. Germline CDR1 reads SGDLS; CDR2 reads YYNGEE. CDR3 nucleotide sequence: TGTGCCAGCAGCGCCGGGGTGGGGCGCGGGGGTGAAAAACTGTTTTTT. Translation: CASSAGVGRGGEKLFF.

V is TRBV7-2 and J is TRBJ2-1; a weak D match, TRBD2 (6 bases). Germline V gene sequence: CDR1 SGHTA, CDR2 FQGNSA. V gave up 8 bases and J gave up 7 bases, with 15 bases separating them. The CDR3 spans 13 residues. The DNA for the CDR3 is TGTGCCAGCGTCCGGGGAAGCGGGAATGAGCAGTTCTTC. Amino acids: CASVRGSGNEQFF.